This paragraph covers one T cell receptor beta chain sequence. Its target is not known. This entry comes from a study of T-cell reconstitution after alpha-beta-depleted transplantation in children. Points from the study as a whole: Recipient T cells and thymic progenitors that survived were the source of the high TCRbeta diversity seen at day 60 in some patients.

Unique molecular identifiers were incorporated during preparation of the TCRbeta library. MiXCR, applied by TCRdb to the PCR reads, yields one record per CDR3 protein. The table has roughly 420,000 distinct CDR3 sequences, around 16% seen once. The CDR3 length is 15 residues. V dropped 6 bases and J dropped 0; count of bases not matched to a gene: 5. V gene TRBV12-3 or TRBV12-4 combines with J gene TRBJ2-1, with 7 bases lining up with TRBD1. This clonotype originated in a boy in the first two years of life who had a stem cell transplant for Wiskott-Aldrich syndrome, so the T cells may come from the graft donor. Sequencing used PBMCs, mostly from graft donor cells, obtained 360 days after TCRalphabeta/CD19-depleted stem cell transplant. The CDR3 sequence is CASRTTGISYNEQFF. The CDR3 DNA reads as TGTGCCAGCAGAACGACAGGGATCTCCTACAATGAGCAGTTCTTC.